This is a list of T cell receptor beta chains from one sample in a study of T cell responses to AZD1222 COVID-19 vaccine. The data were produced by immunoSEQ multiplex PCR, yet TCRdb's version contains in-frame clones alone and is incomplete. The sample yields roughly 130,000 clones, 88% seen once. This specimen consisted of peripheral blood, obtained on day 0 of MenACWY control vaccination. The receptor set was obtained from an adult in good health. CDR3s include the opening cysteine and the closing phenylalanine or tryptophan. D genes are given only for firm matches. Rows give clone size only sometimes, using once, few, many, or a class for an expanded clone.

.	TRBV12-1	TRBJ1-5	.	TGTGCCAGCAGCTTTGTGACCTGTAGGCAGCCCCAGCATTTT	CASSFVTCRQPQHF
.	TRBV28	TRBJ1-5	.	TGTGCCTCGAGGGCGGGGGCTAGCAATCAGCCCCAGCATTTT	CASRAGASNQPQHF
.	TRBV4-1	TRBJ2-5	.	TGCGCCAGCAGCCAGTGGGCTGCGGGGGAGACCCAGTACTTC	CASSQWAAGETQYF
.	TRBV6-5	TRBJ2-7	.	TGTGCCAGCAGCCTGGTTGGGGGCGAGCAGTACTTC	CASSLVGGEQYF
TRBD1	TRBV18	TRBJ1-2	few	TGTGCCAGCTCATCTGGACAGGGGGCCTATGGCTACACCTTC	CASSSGQGAYGYTF
.	TRBV9	TRBJ1-1	.	TGTGCCAGCAGCGTAGCGGGAGGGAGCACTGAAGCTTTCTTT	CASSVAGGSTEAFF
.	TRBV18	TRBJ1-2	.	TGTGCCAGCTCACCAGGGTCGGGACCATGGGGCTACACCTTC	CASSPGSGPWGYTF
.	TRBV29-1	TRBJ1-1	.	TGCAGCGTTGTCTTTGACTGGGACACTGAAGCTTTCTTT	CSVVFDWDTEAFF
.	TRBV6-5	TRBJ2-1	.	TGTGCCAGCAGTCCCGGGACGGACTACAATGAGCAGTTCTTC	CASSPGTDYNEQFF
TRBD1	TRBV5-6	TRBJ1-3	.	TGTGCCAGCAGCGGGACAGGGAGAAACACCATATATTTT	CASSGTGRNTIYF
.	TRBV29-1	TRBJ2-1	.	TGCAGCTCGGGACAACCCTACAATGAGCAGTTCTTC	CSSGQPYNEQFF
.	TRBV5-1	TRBJ1-1	.	TGCGCCAGCAGACCGGCTAGGACCAACACTGAAGCTTTCTTT	CASRPARTNTEAFF
.	TRBV18	TRBJ1-1	.	TGTGCCAGCAATACGGGACAAATTGGTATGAACACTGAAGCTTTCTTT	CASNTGQIGMNTEAFF
.	TRBV6-5	TRBJ2-1	.	TGTGCCAGCAGTTACGACGATGAGCAGTTCTTC	CASSYDDEQFF
TRBD2	TRBV7-9	TRBJ2-3	.	TGTGCCAGCAGCGTTAGCGGGAGCGGCACAGATACGCAGTATTTT	CASSVSGSGTDTQYF
TRBD1	TRBV15	TRBJ1-2	.	TGTGCCACCAGCAGAGATTACGGACAGGGACATGGCTACACCTTC	CATSRDYGQGHGYTF
.	TRBV27	TRBJ2-7	.	TGTGCCAGCAGCCCAGTAGGGCACCCCAGGGTTTCCCCCTACGAGCAGTACTTC	CASSPVGHPRVSPYEQYF
.	TRBV5-6	TRBJ2-2	.	TGTGCCAGCAGCTTGTTAAGGCGGACCGGGGAGCTGTTTTTT	CASSLLRRTGELFF
.	TRBV4-1	TRBJ2-2	.	TGCGCCACCGAGTCATCGGCCGGGGAGCTGTTTTTT	CATESSAGELFF
.	TRBV9	TRBJ1-6	.	TGTGCCAGCAGCGTAGAAGAGGTAAGCGCCTATAATTCACCCCTCCACTTT	CASSVEEVSAYNSPLHF
TRBD1	TRBV11-2	TRBJ1-3	few	TGTGCCAGCAGCGTCACCCCCGGGACAGTCGGAAACACCATATATTTT	CASSVTPGTVGNTIYF
.	TRBV24-1	TRBJ2-3	.	TGTGCCACCAGTGATTTTTTGGCTCCAGATACGCAGTATTTT	CATSDFLAPDTQYF
.	TRBV7-3	TRBJ2-2	.	TGTGCCAGCAGCTGGGATTCCGGGGAGCTGTTTTTT	CASSWDSGELFF
.	TRBV6-4	TRBJ1-5	.	TGTGCCAGCAGTGAGAGGGAGGGTCAGCCCCAGCATTTT	CASSEREGQPQHF
.	TRBV20-1	TRBJ1-1	.	TGCAGTGCTAGTGGGGGGCCGACGAACACTGAAGCTTTCTTT	CSASGGPTNTEAFF
TRBD2	TRBV30	TRBJ2-1	few	TGTGCCTGGAGTCTTGGACTAGCGGTAGGCAATGAGCAGTTCTTC	CAWSLGLAVGNEQFF
.	TRBV11-2	TRBJ2-4	.	TGTGCCAGCAGCTTAGATCCCCTCAGTGCCAAAAACATTCAGTACTTC	CASSLDPLSAKNIQYF
.	TRBV3-1/TRBV3-2	TRBJ1-1	once	TGTGCCAGCAGCTACAGGGTTACTCCCGGTGAAGCTTTCTTT	CASSYRVTPGEAFF
.	TRBV6-5	TRBJ1-5	.	TGTGCCAGCAGCCTGGGGGGGGGTCAGCCCCAGCATTTT	CASSLGGGQPQHF
.	TRBV3-1/TRBV3-2	TRBJ2-7	.	TGTGCCAGCAGTCGATTGGACAGCACGCACGAGCAGTACTTC	CASSRLDSTHEQYF
TRBD2	TRBV27	TRBJ2-7	.	TGTGCCAGCAGTTTAACTAGCGGTTACGAGCAGTACTTC	CASSLTSGYEQYF
TRBD2	TRBV10-3	TRBJ2-7	.	TGTGCCATCAGTGAGTCGGGACTAGCGGGTATGCAGTACTTC	CAISESGLAGMQYF
.	TRBV19	TRBJ2-3	.	TGTGCCAGTAGTATAAAGCGCGACTCGCGGGATACGCAGTATTTT	CASSIKRDSRDTQYF
.	TRBV6-5	TRBJ1-1	.	TGTGCCAGCAGGGGGGGGGTTTTCGAGTCTGAAGCTTTCTTT	CASRGGVFESEAFF
.	TRBV4-1	TRBJ1-4	.	TGCGCCAGCAGCCTGCCCGATAGGACTGAAAAACTGTTTTTT	CASSLPDRTEKLFF
.	TRBV1	TRBJ2-7	.	TGCACCAGCAGCCAAGCGGAGGTAGCTGGGACCTACGAGCAGTACTTC	CTSSQAEVAGTYEQYF
.	TRBV5-1	TRBJ2-2	.	TGCGCCAGCAGCTTGGTACTAGCTGGCACCGGGGAGCTGTTTTTT	CASSLVLAGTGELFF
TRBD2	TRBV28	TRBJ2-7	.	TGTGCCAGCAGTCGACTAGCGGGAGCTTACGAGCAGTACTTC	CASSRLAGAYEQYF
.	TRBV27	TRBJ1-1	.	TGTGCCAGCAGTCCGGGGCTGTCGAACACTGAAGCTTTCTTT	CASSPGLSNTEAFF
.	TRBV28	TRBJ2-3	.	TGTGCCAGCAGTTCTAGCCCAGATACGCAGTATTTT	CASSSSPDTQYF
.	TRBV12-3/TRBV12-4	TRBJ2-7	.	TGTGCCAGCAGTTTAGGACGGGCCTACGAGCAGTACTTC	CASSLGRAYEQYF
TRBD1	TRBV7-7	TRBJ2-5	.	TGTGCCAGCAGCTCGACGGGACAGGGCGCGGGTGAGACCCAGTACTTC	CASSSTGQGAGETQYF
.	TRBV4-2	TRBJ2-2	.	TGTGCCAGCAGCCAAGAAGGGGGCGGGGAGCTGTTTTTT	CASSQEGGGELFF
.	TRBV28	TRBJ1-1	.	TGTGCCAGCAGTTTAAGTCTCTTGAACACTGAAGCTTTCTTT	CASSLSLLNTEAFF
.	TRBV7-2	TRBJ1-2	.	TGTGCCAGCAGCGCCCACAGGGCCTGGGCGGTTGGCTACACCTTC	CASSAHRAWAVGYTF
TRBD1	TRBV5-4	TRBJ1-1	.	TGTGCCAGCAGTTCCCCGGGACAGACTGAAGCTTTCTTT	CASSSPGQTEAFF
TRBD1	TRBV5-4	TRBJ2-7	few	TGTGCCAGCAGGGGGGGACAGGGTTCCGAGCAGTACTTC	CASRGGQGSEQYF
.	TRBV28	TRBJ1-6	.	TGTGCCAGCAGTTTATCGGGTCAGATTAATTCACCCCTCCACTTT	CASSLSGQINSPLHF
.	TRBV20-1	TRBJ1-1	once	TGCAGTGCTACTCGGACCGTTGAAGCTTTCTTT	CSATRTVEAFF
.	TRBV21-1	TRBJ1-5	.	TGTGCCAGCAGCAAAGGGACAGGGGCCAATCAGCCCCAGCATTTT	CASSKGTGANQPQHF
TRBD1	TRBV4-1	TRBJ1-6	few	TGCGCCAGCAGCCACCTGGGACAGGGGAGCTCCTATAATTCACCCCTCCACTTT	CASSHLGQGSSYNSPLHF